The clone carrying this TCR beta chain was found a few times. Its specificity is unknown. This record belongs to a study of T cell repertoires in cytomegalovirus infection. Study at large: Well-studied HLA-B-restricted epitopes and recently identified HLA-C-restricted epitopes of CMV were both used in the study.

Regarding the study as a whole: HLA-C-restricted CMV-specific TCR beta clonotypes prevailed in the ex vivo response.

V shed 1 base and J shed 13 bases, with 11 bases lying between them. The CDR3 has 12 residues. In germline, CDR1 is SEHNR, CDR2 FQNEAQ (reference sequence). Each CDR3 protein is one row after TCRdb ran MiXCR on the reads. The profile shows hundreds of thousands of distinct CDR3 sequences, around 31% of them singletons. This specimen consisted of cultured PBMCs, obtained from culture after CMV antigen stimulation. This sequence was found in a human donor in good health (CMV status not recorded). Some clones in this sample may be carry-over from other donors' samples. This chain uses TRBV7-9 with TRBJ2-1, with D unresolved. CDR3 loop: CASSLDPNRQFF. In nucleotides, the CDR3 is TGTGCCAGCAGCTTAGATCCCAACCGTCAGTTCTTC. The complete variable domain, with remaining parts taken from reference TRBV7-9 and TRBJ2-1, reads DTGVSQNPRHKITKRGQNVTFRCDPISEHNRLYWYRQTLGQGPEFLTYFQNEAQLEKSRLLSDRFSAERPKGSFSTLEIQRTEQGDSAMYLCASSLDPNRQFFGPGTRLTVL.